This record concerns one TCR beta chain sequence. The data derive from a study of T cell responses to AZD1222 COVID-19 vaccine. The CDR3 consists of 13 residues. V lost 0 bases to trimming and J lost 10 bases, with 7 bases between them. Germline V gives CDR1 SGHAT, CDR2 FQNNGV. Clones were sequenced by immunoSEQ multiplex PCR, and TCRdb holds only the in-frame ones, with some missing. The sample records 150,000 or so clones, over 80% being singletons. The TCR sequence derives from an adult who received the AZD1222 COVID-19 vaccine. V is TRBV11-2 and J is TRBJ1-6; D uncertain. The sequences come from peripheral blood, collected 28 days after the second AZD1222 dose. In DNA, the CDR3 is TGTGCCAGCAGCTTAGAAGAGCGATCACCCCTCCACTTT. It encodes CASSLEERSPLHF. The whole variable domain, remainder taken from reference TRBV11-2 and TRBJ1-6, is EAGVAQSPRYKIIEKRQSVAFWCNPISGHATLYWYQQILGQGPKLLIQFQNNGVVDDSQLPKDRFSAERLKGVDSTLKIQPAKLEDSAVYLCASSLEERSPLHFGNGTRLTVT.